This T cell receptor (beta chain) came from a study of shared clonotypes between healthy human individuals. Study observations and caveats: Though the depth was large, rarefaction showed that sorted-subset sequencing was incomplete.

Using approximately 200 ng DNA, some 30,000 T cell genomes, the sorted-subset replicate PCRs were run. The table came from immunoSEQ multiplex PCR; TCRdb's copy has only in-frame clones and leaves some out. This table holds 2 million to 2.5 million clones, approximately 94% found once. The CDR3 covers 14 residues. Germline assignment: CDR1 SGHTA and CDR2 FQGNSA. The V and J ends lost 5 bases and 0 bases respectively, with 5 bases between them. Comments on this clone: Antigen: not known.

Source material: naive CD4+ T cells sorted from blood. Subset indicated: CD45RA+ positively selected. The chain uses TRBV7-2 and TRBJ2-6, with D unresolved. This clonotype was sampled from a man aged 18 to 29 in good health. This CDR3 reads CASSPVSGANVLTF. As DNA, the CDR3 is TGTGCCAGCAGCCCCGTCTCTGGGGCCAACGTCCTGACTTTC.